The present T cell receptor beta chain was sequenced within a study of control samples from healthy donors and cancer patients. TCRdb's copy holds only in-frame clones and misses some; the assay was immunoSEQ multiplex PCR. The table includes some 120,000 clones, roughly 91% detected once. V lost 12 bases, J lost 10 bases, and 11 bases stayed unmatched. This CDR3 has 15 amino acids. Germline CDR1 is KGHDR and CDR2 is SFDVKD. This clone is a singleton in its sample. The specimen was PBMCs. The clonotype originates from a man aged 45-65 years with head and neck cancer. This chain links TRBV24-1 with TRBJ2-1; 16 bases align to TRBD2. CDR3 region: CAVAGTSGGAGEQFF. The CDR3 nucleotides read TGTGCCGTCGCCGGGACTAGCGGGGGGGCCGGAGAGCAGTTCTTC.